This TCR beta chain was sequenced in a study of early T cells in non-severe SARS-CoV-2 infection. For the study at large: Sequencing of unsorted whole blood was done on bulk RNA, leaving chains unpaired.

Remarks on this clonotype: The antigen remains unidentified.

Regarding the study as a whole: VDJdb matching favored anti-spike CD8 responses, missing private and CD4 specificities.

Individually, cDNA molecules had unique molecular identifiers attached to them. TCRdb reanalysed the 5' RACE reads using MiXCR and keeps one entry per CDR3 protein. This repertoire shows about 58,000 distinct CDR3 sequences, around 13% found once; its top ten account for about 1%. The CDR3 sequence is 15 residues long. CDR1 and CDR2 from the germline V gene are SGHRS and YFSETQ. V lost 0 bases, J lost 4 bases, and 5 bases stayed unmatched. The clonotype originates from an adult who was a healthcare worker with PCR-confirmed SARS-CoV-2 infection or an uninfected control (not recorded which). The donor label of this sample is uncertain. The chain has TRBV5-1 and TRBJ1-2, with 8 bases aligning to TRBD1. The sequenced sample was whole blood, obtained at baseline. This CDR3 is CASSLAGGKSYGYTF. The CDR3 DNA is TGCGCCAGCAGCTTGGCAGGGGGCAAGAGCTATGGCTACACCTTC.